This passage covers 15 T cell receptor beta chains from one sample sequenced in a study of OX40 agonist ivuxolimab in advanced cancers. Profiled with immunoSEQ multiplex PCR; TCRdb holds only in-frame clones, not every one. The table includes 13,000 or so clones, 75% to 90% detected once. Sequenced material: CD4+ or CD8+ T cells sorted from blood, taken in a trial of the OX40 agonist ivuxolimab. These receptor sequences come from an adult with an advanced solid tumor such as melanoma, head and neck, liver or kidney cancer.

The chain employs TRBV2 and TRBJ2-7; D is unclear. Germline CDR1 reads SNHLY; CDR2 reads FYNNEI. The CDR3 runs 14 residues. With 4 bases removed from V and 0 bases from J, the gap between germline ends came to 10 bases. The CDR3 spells CASSVKGYSYEQYF. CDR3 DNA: TGTGCCAGCAGTGTGAAGGGCTACTCCTACGAGCAGTACTTC. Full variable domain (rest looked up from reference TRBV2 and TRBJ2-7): EPEVTQTPSHQVTQMGQEVILRCVPISNHLYFYWYRQILGQKVEFLVSFYNNEISEKSEIFDDQFSVERPDGSNFTLKIRSTKLEDSAMYFCASSVKGYSYEQYFGPGTRLTVT.

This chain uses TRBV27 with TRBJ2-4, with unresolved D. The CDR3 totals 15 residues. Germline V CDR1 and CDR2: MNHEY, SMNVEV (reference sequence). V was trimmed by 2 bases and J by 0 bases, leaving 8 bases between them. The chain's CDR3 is CASSLQPSAKNIQYF. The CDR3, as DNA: TGTGCCAGCAGTTTACAGCCCTCAGCCAAAAACATTCAGTACTTC.

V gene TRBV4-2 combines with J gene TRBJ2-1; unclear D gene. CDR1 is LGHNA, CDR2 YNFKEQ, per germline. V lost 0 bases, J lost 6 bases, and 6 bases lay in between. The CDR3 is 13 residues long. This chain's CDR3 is CASSQDTANEQFF. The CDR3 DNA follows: TGTGCCAGCAGCCAAGATACGGCCAATGAGCAGTTCTTC.

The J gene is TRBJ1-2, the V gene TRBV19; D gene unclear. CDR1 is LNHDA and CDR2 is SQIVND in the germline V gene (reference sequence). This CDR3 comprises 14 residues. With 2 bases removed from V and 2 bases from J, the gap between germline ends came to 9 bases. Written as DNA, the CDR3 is TGTGCCAGTAGTATATTTGAAGGGAACTATGGCTACACCTTC. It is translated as CASSIFEGNYGYTF.

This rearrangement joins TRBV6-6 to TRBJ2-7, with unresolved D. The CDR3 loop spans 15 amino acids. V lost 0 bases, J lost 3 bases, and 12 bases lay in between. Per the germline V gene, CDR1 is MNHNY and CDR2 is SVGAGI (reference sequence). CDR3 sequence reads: CASSYSSRRFYEQYF. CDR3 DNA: TGTGCCAGCAGTTACTCGAGCAGGCGATTCTACGAGCAGTACTTC.

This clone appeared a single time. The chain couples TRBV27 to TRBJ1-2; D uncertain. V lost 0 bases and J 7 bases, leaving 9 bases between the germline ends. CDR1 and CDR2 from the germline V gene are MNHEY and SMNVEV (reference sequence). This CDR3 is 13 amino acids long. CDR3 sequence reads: CASSLSALRGYTF. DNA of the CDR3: TGTGCCAGCAGTTTATCGGCACTGCGTGGCTACACCTTC.

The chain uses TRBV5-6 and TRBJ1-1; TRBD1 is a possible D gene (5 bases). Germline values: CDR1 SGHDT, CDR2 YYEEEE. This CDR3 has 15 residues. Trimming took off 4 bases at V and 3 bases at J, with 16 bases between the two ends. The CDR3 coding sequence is TGTGCCAGCAGCCTGGGGGGAGGGGATGACACTGAAGCTTTCTTT. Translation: CASSLGGGDDTEAFF.

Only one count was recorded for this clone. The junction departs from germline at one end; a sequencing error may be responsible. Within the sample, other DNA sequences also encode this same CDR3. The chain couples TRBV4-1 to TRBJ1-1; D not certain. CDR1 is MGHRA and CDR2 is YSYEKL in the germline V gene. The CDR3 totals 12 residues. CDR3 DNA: TGTGCCAGCAGCCCTGGGTTCACTGAAGCTTTCTTT. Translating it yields CASSPGFTEAFF.

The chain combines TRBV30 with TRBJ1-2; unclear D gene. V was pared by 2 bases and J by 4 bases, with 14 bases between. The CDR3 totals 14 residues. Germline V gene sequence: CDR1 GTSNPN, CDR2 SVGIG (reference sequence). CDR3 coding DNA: TGTGCCTGGAGTCCCGGGCAGTCAATCTATGGCTACACCTTC. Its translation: CAWSPGQSIYGYTF.

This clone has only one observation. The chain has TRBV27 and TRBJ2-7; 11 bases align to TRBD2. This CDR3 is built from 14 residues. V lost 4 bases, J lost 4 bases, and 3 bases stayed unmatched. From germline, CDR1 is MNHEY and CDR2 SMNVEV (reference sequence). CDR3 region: CASSSLAGVYEQYF. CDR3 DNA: TGTGCCAGCAGTTCACTAGCGGGAGTTTACGAGCAGTACTTC.

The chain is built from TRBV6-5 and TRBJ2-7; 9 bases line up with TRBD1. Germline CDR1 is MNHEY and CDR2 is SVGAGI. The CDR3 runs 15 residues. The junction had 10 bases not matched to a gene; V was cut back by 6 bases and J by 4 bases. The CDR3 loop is CASRGPGQGVYEQYF. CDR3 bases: TGTGCCAGCAGAGGACCGGGACAGGGTGTGTACGAGCAGTACTTC.

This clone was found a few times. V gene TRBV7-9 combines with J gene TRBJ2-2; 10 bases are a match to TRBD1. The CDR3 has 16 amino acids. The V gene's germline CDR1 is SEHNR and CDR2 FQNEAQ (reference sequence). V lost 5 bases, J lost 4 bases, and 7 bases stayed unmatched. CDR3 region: CASSPWTGGSTGELFF. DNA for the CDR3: TGTGCCAGCAGCCCATGGACAGGGGGGAGCACCGGGGAGCTGTTTTTT. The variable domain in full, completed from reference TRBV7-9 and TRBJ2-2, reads DTGVSQNPRHKITKRGQNVTFRCDPISEHNRLYWYRQTLGQGPEFLTYFQNEAQLEKSRLLSDRFSAERPKGSFSTLEIQRTEQGDSAMYLCASSPWTGGSTGELFFGEGSRLTVL.

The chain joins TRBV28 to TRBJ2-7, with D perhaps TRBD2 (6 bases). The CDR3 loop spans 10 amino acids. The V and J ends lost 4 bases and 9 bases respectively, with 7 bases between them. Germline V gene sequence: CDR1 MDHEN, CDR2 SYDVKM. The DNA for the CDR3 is TGTGCCAGCAGTTCGGGACTGCAGTACTTC. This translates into CASSSGLQYF.

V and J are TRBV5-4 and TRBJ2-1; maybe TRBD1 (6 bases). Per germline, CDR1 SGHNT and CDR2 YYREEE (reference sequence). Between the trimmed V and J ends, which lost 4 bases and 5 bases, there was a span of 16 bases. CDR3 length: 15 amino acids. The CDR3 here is CASSQTGIKNNEQFF. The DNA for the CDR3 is TGTGCCAGCAGCCAAACAGGGATTAAAAACAATGAGCAGTTCTTC. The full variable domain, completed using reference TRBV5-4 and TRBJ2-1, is ETGVTQSPTHLIKTRGQQVTLRCSSQSGHNTVSWYQQALGQGPQFIFQYYREEENGRGNFPPRFSGLQFPNYSSELNVNALELDDSALYLCASSQTGIKNNEQFFGPGTRLTVL.

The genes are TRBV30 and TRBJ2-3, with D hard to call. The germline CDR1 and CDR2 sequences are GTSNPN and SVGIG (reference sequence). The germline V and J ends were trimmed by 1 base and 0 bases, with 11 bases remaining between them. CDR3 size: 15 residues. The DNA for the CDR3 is TGTGCCTGGAGTGACGCGGCACTTAGCACAGATACGCAGTATTTT. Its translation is CAWSDAALSTDTQYF.